Many counts were recorded for the clone carrying this T cell receptor (beta chain). What it binds is not known. The data were obtained in a study of T cell repertoires in cytomegalovirus infection. Across the whole study: The public TCR beta signatures pointed to both CMV infection and matching HLA type.

TCRdb redid the calling of the reads with MiXCR, one entry per CDR3 protein. There are 630,000 or so distinct CDR3 sequences in the sample; less than 25% occur only once, and approximately 8% lies in the top ten. The study, taken as a whole, reports: Identification of carriers of CMV plus the relevant HLA was performed using cumulative public TCR beta family frequency. The ex vivo response showed dominance by HLA-C-restricted CMV-specific TCR beta clonotypes.

V was pared by 5 bases and J by 3 bases, with 11 bases between. The germline CDR1 and CDR2 sequences are SEHNR and FQNEAQ (reference sequence). The CDR3 has 13 residues. This TCR derives from a human donor in good health (CMV status not recorded). Some clones in this sample may be carry-over from other donors' samples. V usage is TRBV7-9 and J usage is TRBJ2-7; D call uncertain. Specimen: CD8+ T cells from PBMCs. CDR3 sequence (DNA): TGTGCCAGCAGCCCACCTGGCGGCTACGAGCAGTACTTC. The encoded protein is CASSPPGGYEQYF.